The clone carrying this TCR beta chain was found a few times. Its antigen is currently unknown. This entry is derived from a study of T cells in localized non-small cell lung cancer. Study results and limitations: T cell clonality was highest in uninvolved adjacent lung, above tumor. Median detection of top 100 tumor clones in adjacent lung was 57 clones. Elevated circulating T cell density in blood was associated with longer overall survival.

V was trimmed by 4 bases and J by 5 bases, leaving 7 bases between them. Germline lookup yields CDR1 SGDLS and CDR2 YYNGEE. This CDR3 contains 12 residues. Assay used: immunoSEQ multiplex PCR; TCRdb lists only in-frame clones, some missing. There are fewer than 25,000 clones in the sample; roughly 90% occur only once, and around 5.7% lies in the top ten. The specimen comprised PBMCs, sampled before any cancer treatment. This chain uses TRBV9 with TRBJ2-1; possibly TRBD1 for D (5 bases). The sequence was obtained from a man between 40 and 70 years old with stage II lung adenocarcinoma. In DNA form, the CDR3 reads TGTGCCAGCAGCAAGACAGACAATGAGCAGTTCTTC. Amino acids: CASSKTDNEQFF.